The clone carrying this T cell receptor beta chain was found a few times. Its antigen is not identified. Using its own MiXCR run on the 5' RACE reads, TCRdb lists one record per CDR3 protein. The table records about 280,000 distinct CDR3 sequences, 6.5% to 9.5% of them present only once. The data were taken from a study of identical twins. Study-wide results and limits: Partial confounding of zero-insertion analyses by invariant MAIT and iNKT cells was possible.

Every one of the donors was a healthy Caucasian. The sample was also reused in another study, on yellow fever vaccine responses in identical twins.

The specimen sequenced was memory (CD45RO+) T cells sorted from blood. The receptor was derived from a woman aged 18 to 35 in good health.

The CDR3 loop is CASSAPAGGPPGTQYF. The CDR3, as DNA: TGTGCCAGCAGCGCCCCAGCGGGGGGGCCGCCTGGTACGCAGTATTTT. V is TRBV9 and J is TRBJ2-3, with 10 bases identical to TRBD2. Germline-derived CDR1 and CDR2 are SGDLS and YYNGEE. This CDR3 contains 16 residues. With V trimmed by 3 bases and J by 8 bases, 12 bases remained unmatched. Full variable domain (remainder filled in from reference TRBV9 and TRBJ2-3): DSGVTQTPKHLITATGQRVTLRCSPRSGDLSVYWYQQSLDQGLQFLIQYYNGEERAKGNILERFSAQQFPDLHSELNLSSLELGDSALYFCASSAPAGGPPGTQYFGPGTRLTVL.